These 8 T cell receptor beta chains share one sample of origin, sequenced in a study of cytomegalovirus exposure and HLA in healthy donors. Primers included in the PCR were 60 Vbeta and 13 Jbeta primers. TCRdb's copy holds only in-frame clones and misses some; the assay was immunoSEQ multiplex PCR. The sample yields 150,000 to 200,000 clones, 70% to 80% seen once. The sequenced material came from PBMCs. The receptors were sampled from a woman aged 45 to 65 in good health and CMV-seronegative.

This chain joins TRBV7-9 and TRBJ2-2, with D maybe TRBD2 (5 bases). The ends were cut back, 5 bases at V and 3 bases at J, with 13 bases in the middle. The CDR3 is 15 residues long. CDR1 and CDR2 from the germline V gene are SEHNR and FQNEAQ (reference sequence). CDR3 amino acids: CASSPRAIHTGELFF. CDR3 sequence (DNA): TGTGCCAGCAGCCCGAGGGCCATCCACACCGGGGAGCTGTTTTTT.

The chain carries TRBV7-2 and TRBJ2-7; 7 nucleotides align to TRBD1. V gave up 5 bases and J gave up 2 bases; unmatched junction bases: 9. CDR1 and CDR2 (germline): SGHTA, FQGNSA. This CDR3 has 15 residues. As DNA, the CDR3 is TGTGCCAGCAGCACTATGACAGGGAAGACCTACGAGCAGTACTTC. Translation gives CASSTMTGKTYEQYF.

J is TRBJ1-1 and V is TRBV7-8; weak D call: TRBD1 (5 bases). The V gene lost 0 bases and the J gene lost 6 bases, with 17 bases spanning the gap. Per germline, CDR1 SGHVS and CDR2 FQNEAQ. This CDR3 has 16 amino acids. CDR3 protein: CASSLAREGRGAEAFF. CDR3 sequence (DNA): TGTGCCAGCAGCTTAGCGAGGGAGGGACGAGGCGCTGAAGCTTTCTTT.

This clone was seen only a few times. The rearrangement links TRBV7-2 to TRBJ2-1; 8 nucleotides agree with TRBD2. Germline CDR1 is SGHTA and CDR2 is FQGNSA. V shed 4 bases, J shed 14 bases, and the junction held 13 bases outside the gene matches. This CDR3 comprises 14 residues. CDR3 in DNA: TGTGCCAGCAGCTCCCCGGGTTGGGAGCGGGAGAAGTTCTTC. It encodes CASSSPGWEREKFF.

This chain links TRBV4-3 with TRBJ1-1, with D possibly TRBD1 on 6 matching bases. Germline V CDR1 and CDR2: LGHNA, YSLEER. The CDR3 covers 14 residues. The germline V and J ends were trimmed by 2 bases and 1 base, with 8 bases remaining between them. The CDR3 sequence: CASSQPGQNTEAFF. As DNA, the CDR3 is TGCGCCAGCAGCCAACCGGGACAGAACACTGAAGCTTTCTTT.

The sample holds a few counts of this clone. The genes are TRBV27 and TRBJ1-5, with D perhaps matching TRBD1 (6 bases). Between the trimmed V and J ends, which lost 5 bases and 7 bases, there was a span of 12 bases. The CDR3 runs to 13 residues. Germline values: CDR1 MNHEY, CDR2 SMNVEV (reference sequence). CDR3 amino acids: CASSRWGGQPQHF. The CDR3 DNA is TGTGCCAGCAGTAGGTGGGGGGGCCAGCCCCAGCATTTT.

The genes are TRBV7-2 and TRBJ1-1; no clear D. The CDR3 consists of 14 residues. The V gene lost 4 bases and the J gene lost 11 bases, with 20 bases spanning the gap. Germline CDR1 reads SGHTA; CDR2 reads FQGNSA. Here the CDR3 reads CASSSPGGRSRAFF. CDR3 coding DNA: TGTGCCAGCAGCTCCCCGGGAGGAAGGTCACGGGCTTTCTTT.

The gene calls are TRBV7-2 and TRBJ2-5; the match to TRBD2 covers 12 bases. The J call may not be correct, given that the DNA end is closer to TRBJ2-7. Germline CDR1 SGHTA, CDR2 FQGNSA. This CDR3 comprises 14 residues. Here the CDR3 DNA reads TGTGCCAGCGCTAGCGGGAGGGTCGCCTACGAGCAGTACTTC. Translating gives CASASGRVAYEQYF.